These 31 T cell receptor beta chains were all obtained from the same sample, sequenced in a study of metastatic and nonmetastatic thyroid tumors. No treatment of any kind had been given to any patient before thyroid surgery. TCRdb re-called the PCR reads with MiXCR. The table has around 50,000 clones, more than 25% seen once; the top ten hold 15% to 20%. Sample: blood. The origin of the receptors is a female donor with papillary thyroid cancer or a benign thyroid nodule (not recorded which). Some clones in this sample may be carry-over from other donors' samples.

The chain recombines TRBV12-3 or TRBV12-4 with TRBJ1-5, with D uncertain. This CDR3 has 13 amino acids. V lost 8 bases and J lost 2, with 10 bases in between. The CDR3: CASARGGNQPQHF. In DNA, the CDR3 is TGTGCCAGCGCCCGGGGAGGCAATCAGCCCCAGCATTTT.

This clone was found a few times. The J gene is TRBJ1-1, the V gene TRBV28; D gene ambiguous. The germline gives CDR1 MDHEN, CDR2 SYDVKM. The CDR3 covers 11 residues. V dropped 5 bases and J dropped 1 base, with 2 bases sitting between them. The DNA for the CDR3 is TGTGCCAGCAGTCGGAACACTGAAGCTTTCTTT. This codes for CASSRNTEAFF.

The CDR3 DNA reads TGCGCCAGCAGCCAAAGGGCAGGAGACTATGGCTACACCTTC. Amino acid sequence: CASSQRAGDYGYTF. The gene calls are TRBV4-1 and TRBJ1-2, with D uncertain. V was cut by 2 bases and J by 3 bases, with 10 bases left in between. Germline CDR1 reads MGHRA; CDR2 reads YSYEKL. The CDR3 contains 14 residues.

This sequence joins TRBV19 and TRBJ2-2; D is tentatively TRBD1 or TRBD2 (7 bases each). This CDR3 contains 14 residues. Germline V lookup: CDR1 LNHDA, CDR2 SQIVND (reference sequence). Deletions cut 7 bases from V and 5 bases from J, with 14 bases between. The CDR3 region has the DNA TGTGCCAGTAACCCAGGGGGGGGGACCGGGGAGCTGTTTTTT. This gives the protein CASNPGGGTGELFF.

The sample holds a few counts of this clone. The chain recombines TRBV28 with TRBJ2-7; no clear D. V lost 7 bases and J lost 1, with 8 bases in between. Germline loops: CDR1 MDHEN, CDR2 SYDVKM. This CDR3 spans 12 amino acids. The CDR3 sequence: CASNDGSYEQYF. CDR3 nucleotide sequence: TGTGCCAGCAACGACGGTTCCTACGAGCAGTACTTC.

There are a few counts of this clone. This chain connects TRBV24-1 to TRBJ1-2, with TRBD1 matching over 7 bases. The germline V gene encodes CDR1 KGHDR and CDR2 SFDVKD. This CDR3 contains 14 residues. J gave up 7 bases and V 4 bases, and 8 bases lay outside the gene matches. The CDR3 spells CATSDHGQDGGYTF. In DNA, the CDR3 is TGTGCCACCAGTGACCACGGACAGGACGGTGGCTACACCTTC.

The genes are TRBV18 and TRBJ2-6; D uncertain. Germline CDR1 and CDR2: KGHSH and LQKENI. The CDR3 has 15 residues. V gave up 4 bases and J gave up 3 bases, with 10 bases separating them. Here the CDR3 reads CASSRLEGGANVLTF. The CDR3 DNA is TGTGCCAGCTCACGCTTGGAAGGTGGGGCCAACGTCCTGACTTTC.

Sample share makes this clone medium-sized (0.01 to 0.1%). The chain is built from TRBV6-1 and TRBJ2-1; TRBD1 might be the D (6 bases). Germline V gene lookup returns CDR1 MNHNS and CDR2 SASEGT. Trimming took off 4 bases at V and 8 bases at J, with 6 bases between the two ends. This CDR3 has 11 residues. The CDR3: CASSAGDEQFF. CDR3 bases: TGTGCCAGCAGTGCAGGGGATGAGCAGTTCTTC.

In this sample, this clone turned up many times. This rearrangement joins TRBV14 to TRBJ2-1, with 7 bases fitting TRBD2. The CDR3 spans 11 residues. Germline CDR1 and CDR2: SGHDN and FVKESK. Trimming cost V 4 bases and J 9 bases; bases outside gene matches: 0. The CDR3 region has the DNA TGTGCCAGCAGCCGACTAGCTGAGCAGTTCTTC. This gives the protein CASSRLAEQFF.

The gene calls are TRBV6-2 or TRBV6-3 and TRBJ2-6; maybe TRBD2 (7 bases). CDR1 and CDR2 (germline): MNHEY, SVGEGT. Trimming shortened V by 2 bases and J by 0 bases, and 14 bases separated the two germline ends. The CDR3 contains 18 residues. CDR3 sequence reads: CASSYGGGGFSGANVLTF. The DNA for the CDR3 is TGTGCCAGCAGTTACGGGGGGGGCGGCTTCTCTGGGGCCAACGTCCTGACTTTC.

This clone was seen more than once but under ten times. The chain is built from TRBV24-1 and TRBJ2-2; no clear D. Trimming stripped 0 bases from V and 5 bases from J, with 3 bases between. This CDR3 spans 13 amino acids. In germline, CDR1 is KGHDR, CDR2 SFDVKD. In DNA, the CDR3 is TGTGCCACCAGTGATTTGAGTACCGGGGAGCTGTTTTTT. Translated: CATSDLSTGELFF.

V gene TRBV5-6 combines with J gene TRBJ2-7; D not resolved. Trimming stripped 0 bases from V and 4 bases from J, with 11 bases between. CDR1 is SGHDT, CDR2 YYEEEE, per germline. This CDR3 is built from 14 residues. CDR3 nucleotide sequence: TGTGCCAGCAGCTTGGCCGAAGACGAATACGAGCAGTACTTC. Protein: CASSLAEDEYEQYF. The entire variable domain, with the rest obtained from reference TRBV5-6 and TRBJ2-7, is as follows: DAGVTQSPTHLIKTRGQQVTLRCSPKSGHDTVSWYQQALGQGPQFIFQYYEEEERQRGNFPDRFSGHQFPNYSSELNVNALLLGDSALYLCASSLAEDEYEQYFGPGTRLTVT.

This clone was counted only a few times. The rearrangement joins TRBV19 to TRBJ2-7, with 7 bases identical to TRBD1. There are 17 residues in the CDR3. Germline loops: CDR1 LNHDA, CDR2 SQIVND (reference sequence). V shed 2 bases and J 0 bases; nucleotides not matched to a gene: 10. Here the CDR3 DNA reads TGTGCCAGTAGTATATACCCCTCCGGGACAGTCTCCTACGAGCAGTACTTC. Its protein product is CASSIYPSGTVSYEQYF. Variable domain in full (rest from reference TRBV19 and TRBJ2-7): DGGITQSPKYLFRKEGQNVTLSCEQNLNHDAMYWYRQDPGQGLRLIYYSQIVNDFQKGDIAEGYSVSREKKESFPLTVTSAQKNPTAFYLCASSIYPSGTVSYEQYFGPGTRLTVT.

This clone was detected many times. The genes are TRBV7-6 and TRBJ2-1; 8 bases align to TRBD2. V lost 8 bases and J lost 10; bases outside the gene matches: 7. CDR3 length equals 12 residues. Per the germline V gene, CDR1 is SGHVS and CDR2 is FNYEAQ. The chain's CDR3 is CASAKREHEQFF. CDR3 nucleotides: TGTGCCAGCGCGAAGCGGGAGCACGAGCAGTTCTTC.

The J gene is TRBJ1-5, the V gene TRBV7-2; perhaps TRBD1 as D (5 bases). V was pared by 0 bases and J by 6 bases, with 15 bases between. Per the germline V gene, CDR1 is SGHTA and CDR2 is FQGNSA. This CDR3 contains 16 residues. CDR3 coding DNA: TGTGCCAGCAGCTTAGCAACCCCAGGGACTGGTCAGCCCCAGCATTTT. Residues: CASSLATPGTGQPQHF.

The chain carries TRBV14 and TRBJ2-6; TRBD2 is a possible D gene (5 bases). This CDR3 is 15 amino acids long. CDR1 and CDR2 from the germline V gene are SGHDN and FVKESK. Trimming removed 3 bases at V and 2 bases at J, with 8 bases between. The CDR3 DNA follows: TGTGCCAGCAGCCAGGAGGAGGCTGGGGCCAACGTCCTGACTTTC. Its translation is CASSQEEAGANVLTF.

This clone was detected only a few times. In DNA form, the CDR3 reads TGTGCCAGCAGCTTCCAGGGTTATGGCTACACCTTC. It is translated as CASSFQGYGYTF. The chain is built from TRBV7-6 and TRBJ1-2; TRBD1 might be the D (5 bases). The CDR3 is 12 residues long. Germline CDR1 SGHVS, CDR2 FNYEAQ. V lost 3 bases and J 5 bases, leaving 7 bases between the germline ends.

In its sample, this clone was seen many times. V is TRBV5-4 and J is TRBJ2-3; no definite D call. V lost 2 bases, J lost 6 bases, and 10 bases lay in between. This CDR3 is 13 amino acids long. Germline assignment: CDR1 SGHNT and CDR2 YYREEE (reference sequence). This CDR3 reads CASSLLQTDTQYF. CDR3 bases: TGTGCCAGCAGCTTACTGCAAACCGATACGCAGTATTTT.

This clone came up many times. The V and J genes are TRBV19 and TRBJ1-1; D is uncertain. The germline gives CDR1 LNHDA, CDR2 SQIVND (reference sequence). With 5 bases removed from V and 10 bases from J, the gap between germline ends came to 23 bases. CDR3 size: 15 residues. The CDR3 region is CASSVGLGSPAGAFF. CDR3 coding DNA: TGTGCCAGTAGTGTGGGGTTGGGGTCCCCCGCAGGAGCTTTCTTT.

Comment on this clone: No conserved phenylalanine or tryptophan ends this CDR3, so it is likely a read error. CDR3 amino acids: CASSLSGRAPLGEQYL. The CDR3 DNA reads as TGCGCCAGCAGCTTGAGCGGGAGAGCGCCTCTGGGAGAGCAGTACCTC. The genes are TRBV5-1 and TRBJ2-7, with 8 bases fitting TRBD2. The J segment lost 7 bases and the V segment lost 1 base, leaving 13 bases of the junction unmatched. CDR3 length equals 16 residues. Germline V gene sequence: CDR1 SGHRS, CDR2 YFSETQ.

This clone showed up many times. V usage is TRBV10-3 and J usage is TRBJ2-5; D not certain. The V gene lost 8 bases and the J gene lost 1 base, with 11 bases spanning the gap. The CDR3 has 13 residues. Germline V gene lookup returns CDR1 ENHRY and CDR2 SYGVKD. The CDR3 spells CAIGPPTQETQYF. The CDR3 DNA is TGTGCCATCGGGCCACCGACCCAAGAGACCCAGTACTTC.

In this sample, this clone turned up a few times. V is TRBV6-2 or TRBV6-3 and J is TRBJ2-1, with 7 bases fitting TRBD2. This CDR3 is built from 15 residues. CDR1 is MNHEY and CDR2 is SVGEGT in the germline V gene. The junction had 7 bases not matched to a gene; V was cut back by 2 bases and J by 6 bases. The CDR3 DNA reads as TGTGCCAGCAGTTACGCGGGAGATCGGCTCAATGAGCAGTTCTTC. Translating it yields CASSYAGDRLNEQFF.

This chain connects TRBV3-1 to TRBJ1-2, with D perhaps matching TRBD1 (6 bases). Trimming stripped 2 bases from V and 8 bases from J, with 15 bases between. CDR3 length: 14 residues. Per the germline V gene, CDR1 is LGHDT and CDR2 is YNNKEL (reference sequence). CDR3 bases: TGTGCCAGCAGCCAACTGACAGGTGGCAGCGGCTACACCTTC. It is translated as CASSQLTGGSGYTF.

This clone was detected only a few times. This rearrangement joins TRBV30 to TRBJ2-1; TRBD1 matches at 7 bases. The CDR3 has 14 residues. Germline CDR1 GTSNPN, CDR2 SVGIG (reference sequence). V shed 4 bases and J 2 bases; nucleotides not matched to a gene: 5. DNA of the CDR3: TGTGCCTGGATGAAAGGGGGCGCCTACAATGAGCAGTTCTTC. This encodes CAWMKGGAYNEQFF.

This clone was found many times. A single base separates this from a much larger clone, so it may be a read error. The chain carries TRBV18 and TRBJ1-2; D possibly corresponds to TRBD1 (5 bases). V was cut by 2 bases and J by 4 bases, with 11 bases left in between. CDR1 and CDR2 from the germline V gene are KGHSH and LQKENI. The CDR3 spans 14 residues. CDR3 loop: CASSPSRGVYGYTF. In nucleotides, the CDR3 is TGTGCCAGCTCACCAAGTAGGGGCGTCTATGGCTACACCTTC.

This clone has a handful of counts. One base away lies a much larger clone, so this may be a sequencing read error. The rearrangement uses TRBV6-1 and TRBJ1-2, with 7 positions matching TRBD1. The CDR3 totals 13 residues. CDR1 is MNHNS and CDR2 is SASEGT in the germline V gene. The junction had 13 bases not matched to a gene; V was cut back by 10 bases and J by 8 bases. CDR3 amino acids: CATIRQGKLGYTF. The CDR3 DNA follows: TGTGCCACCATCAGACAGGGAAAGTTGGGCTACACCTTC.

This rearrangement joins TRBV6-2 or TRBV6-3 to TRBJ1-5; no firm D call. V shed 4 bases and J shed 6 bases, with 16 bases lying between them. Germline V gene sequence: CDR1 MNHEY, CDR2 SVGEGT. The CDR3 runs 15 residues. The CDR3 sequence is CASSLFGRAGQPQHF. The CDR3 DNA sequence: TGTGCCAGCAGTTTATTCGGACGGGCTGGTCAGCCCCAGCATTTT.

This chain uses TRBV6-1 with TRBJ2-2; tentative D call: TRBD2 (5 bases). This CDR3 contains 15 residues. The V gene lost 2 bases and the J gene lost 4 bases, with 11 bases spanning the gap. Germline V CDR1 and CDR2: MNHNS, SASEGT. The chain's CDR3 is CASSEISRGTGELFF. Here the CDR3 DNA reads TGTGCCAGCAGTGAAATCTCCCGGGGCACCGGGGAGCTGTTTTTT.

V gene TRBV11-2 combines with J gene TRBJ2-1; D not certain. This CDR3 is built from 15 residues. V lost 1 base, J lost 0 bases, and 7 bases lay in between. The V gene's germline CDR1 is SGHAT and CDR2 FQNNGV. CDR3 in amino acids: CASSLGRSSYNEQFF. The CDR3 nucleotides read TGTGCCAGCAGCTTAGGCCGGAGCTCCTACAATGAGCAGTTCTTC.

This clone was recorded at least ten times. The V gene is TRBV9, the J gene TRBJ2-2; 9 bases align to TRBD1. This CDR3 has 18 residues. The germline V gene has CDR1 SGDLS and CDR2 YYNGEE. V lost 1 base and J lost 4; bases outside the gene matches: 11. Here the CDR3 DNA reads TGTGCCAGCAGCGTATCCGGGACAGGGAATTTCGGCACCGGGGAGCTGTTTTTT. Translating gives CASSVSGTGNFGTGELFF.

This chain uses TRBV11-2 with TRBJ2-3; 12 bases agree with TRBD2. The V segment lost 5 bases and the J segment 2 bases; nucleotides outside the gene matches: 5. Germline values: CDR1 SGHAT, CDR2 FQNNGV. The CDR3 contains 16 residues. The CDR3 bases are TGTGCCAGCAGCACCGGACTAGCGGGGACCACAGATACGCAGTATTTT. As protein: CASSTGLAGTTDTQYF.